The entry below describes one T cell receptor beta chain. No antigen is known for it. These data are taken from a study of cytomegalovirus exposure and HLA in healthy donors. PCR primers comprised 60 Vbeta and 13 Jbeta primers. Repertoires were generated with immunoSEQ multiplex PCR, while TCRdb's copy carries only in-frame clones and drops some. This sample carries some 150,000 clones, 80% to 90% of them seen once, and the ten largest clones take approximately 7%. In nominal health when sampled, donors likely had unrecorded immune exposures nonetheless. Germline V gene lookup returns CDR1 ENHRY and CDR2 SYGVKD. V was shortened by 3 bases and J by 5 bases, with 16 bases between the two germline ends. CDR3 size: 15 residues. General study results and limits: CMV antigen specificity was confirmed in vitro for a few CMV-associated chains. According to an earlier analysis, most TCR beta V segments yielded productive rearrangements about 87% or about 30% of the time. The investigators catalogued some 160 TCR beta chains as cytomegalovirus-associated.

The chain carries TRBV10-3 and TRBJ1-1; a possible D gene is TRBD1 (5 bases). The sample was PBMCs. The TCR sequence derives from a woman between 25 and 40 years old in good health and CMV-seropositive. CDR3 in DNA: TGTGCCATCAGTGATGTCCCAGGGTGGGGTACTGAAGCTTTCTTT. Its protein is CAISDVPGWGTEAFF.